These 20 T cell receptor beta chains originate from one sample sequenced in a study of metastatic and nonmetastatic thyroid tumors. No patient had received any treatment before thyroid surgery. Using MiXCR, TCRdb re-called clones from the PCR reads. This table holds 3,000 to 4,500 clones, roughly a third found once. The sample comprised adjacent normal tissue. These receptors originate from a female donor with papillary thyroid cancer or a benign thyroid nodule (not recorded which). Some clones in this sample may be carry-over from other donors' samples.

This clone was seen ten or more times. This specimen includes other DNA sequences encoding the same CDR3. J is TRBJ1-2 and V is TRBV6-1; unclear D gene. CDR3 length: 15 residues. The germline V gene encodes CDR1 MNHNS and CDR2 SASEGT. V shed 6 bases and J shed 5 bases, with 19 bases lying between them. CDR3 residues: CASRDHGQRGYGYTF. The CDR3 DNA sequence: TGTGCCAGCAGAGACCATGGGCAACGCGGATATGGCTACACCTTC.

By sample share, this clone is medium-sized (0.01 to 0.1%). The rearrangement joins TRBV20-1 to TRBJ2-3; TRBD2 might be the D (6 bases). Germline CDR1 reads DFQATT; CDR2 reads SNEGSKA (reference sequence). Trimming left V 0 bases short and J 1 base short, with 11 bases between. The CDR3 covers 15 residues. CDR3 sequence (DNA): TGCAGTGCTAGAGATTTTAGCGGCGGCACAGATACGCAGTATTTT. Its translation: CSARDFSGGTDTQYF.

The chain couples TRBV6-6 to TRBJ1-2; D possibly corresponds to TRBD1 (5 bases). This CDR3 contains 14 residues. Germline V gene lookup returns CDR1 MNHNY and CDR2 SVGAGI (reference sequence). V was shortened by 0 bases and J by 6 bases, with 11 bases between the two germline ends. CDR3 in DNA: TGTGCCAGCAGTTACTCGTTCGGGGGGGATGGCTACACCTTC. Translating gives CASSYSFGGDGYTF.

This clone was picked up many times. This rearrangement joins TRBV20-1 to TRBJ2-1, with 9 positions matching TRBD2. V trimming: 8 bases; J trimming: 7 bases; junction bases outside the gene matches: 18. There are 16 residues in the CDR3. Per germline, CDR1 DFQATT and CDR2 SNEGSKA (reference sequence). In DNA form, the CDR3 reads TGCAGTCTCGAGGGGTCTAGCGGGGATCGCCGAAATGAGCAGTTCTTC. It translates to CSLEGSSGDRRNEQFF.

The V and J genes are TRBV20-1 and TRBJ2-5; D may be TRBD2 (6 bases). The V and J ends lost 6 bases and 4 bases respectively, with 18 bases between them. CDR1 is DFQATT, CDR2 SNEGSKA, per germline (reference sequence). The CDR3 is 14 amino acids. The CDR3 DNA reads TGCAGTGCCATCCATACGCGGGGCATAGAGACCCAGTACTTC. It codes for CSAIHTRGIETQYF.

V is TRBV7-3 and J is TRBJ2-5, with 11 positions matching TRBD2. From germline, CDR1 is SGHTA and CDR2 FQGTGA. The CDR3 length is 20 residues. V gave up 5 bases and J gave up 4 bases; unmatched junction bases: 21. Here the CDR3 DNA reads TGTGCCAGCAGCCTCCAGGGTGGAGTAGCGGGAGGGCCCGGTGGAGAGACCCAGTACTTC. Residues: CASSLQGGVAGGPGGETQYF.

This CDR3 is CASKGTSGNNYEQYF. As DNA, the CDR3 is TGCGCCAGCAAGGGGACTAGCGGGAACAACTACGAGCAGTACTTC. This chain uses TRBV5-1 with TRBJ2-7, with 13 bases identical to TRBD2. Trimming took 6 bases from V and 3 from J; bases not matched to a gene: 6. The CDR3 has 15 amino acids. Germline CDR1 SGHRS, CDR2 YFSETQ.

V is TRBV7-9 and J is TRBJ2-1, with D possibly TRBD2 on 5 matching bases. The CDR3 is made up of 14 amino acids. The V gene lost 0 bases and the J gene lost 8 bases, with 11 bases spanning the gap. CDR1 is SEHNR and CDR2 is FQNEAQ in the germline V gene (reference sequence). Here the CDR3 DNA reads TGTGCCAGCAGCTTAGCCGGGGAGCGGCATGAGCAGTTCTTC. This sequence encodes CASSLAGERHEQFF.

Sample share makes this clone large. This same CDR3 is encoded by further DNA sequences in the sample. This chain connects TRBV20-1 to TRBJ2-7; possibly TRBD2 for D (6 bases). The CDR3 consists of 14 residues. The V end was cut by 0 bases, the J end by 7 bases, with 16 bases between. Germline V gene lookup returns CDR1 DFQATT and CDR2 SNEGSKA (reference sequence). The CDR3 DNA sequence: TGCAGTGCTAGAGATGAAGCGGGTGCTTGGGAGCAGTACTTC. Protein product: CSARDEAGAWEQYF.

The chain carries TRBV7-9 and TRBJ2-7; possible D gene TRBD2, 5 bases. Trimming took off 6 bases at V and 1 base at J, with 16 bases between the two ends. Germline values: CDR1 SEHNR, CDR2 FQNEAQ (reference sequence). The CDR3 has 15 residues. The CDR3 DNA sequence: TGTGCCAGCAGTCCACGGACTGTTAAGTCCTACGAGCAGTACTTC. Translation: CASSPRTVKSYEQYF.

V and J are TRBV30 and TRBJ2-2, with a tentative D call TRBD1 (5 bases). In germline, CDR1 is GTSNPN, CDR2 SVGIG (reference sequence). Trimming took 3 bases from V and 6 from J, leaving 14 bases between them. The CDR3 sequence is 14 residues long. The chain's CDR3 is CAWRGQRLAGELFF. The CDR3 DNA reads as TGTGCCTGGAGGGGGCAACGGCTGGCCGGGGAGCTGTTTTTT.

This clone was picked up a small number of times. The V and J genes are TRBV6-6 and TRBJ2-3, with TRBD2 as a possible D gene (5 bases). The germline V gene encodes CDR1 MNHNY and CDR2 SVGAGI (reference sequence). The CDR3 loop spans 17 amino acids. Trimming left V 0 bases short and J 0 bases short, with 13 bases between. CDR3: CASSYSGSGESTDTQYF. As DNA, the CDR3 is TGTGCCAGCAGTTACTCGGGGAGCGGTGAGAGCACAGATACGCAGTATTTT.

The genes are TRBV7-8 and TRBJ2-7, with D tentatively TRBD1 (6 bases). The V end was cut by 5 bases, the J end by 3 bases, with 17 bases between. The CDR3 has 15 residues. CDR1 and CDR2 (germline): SGHVS, FQNEAQ. CDR3 loop: CASSLQGEALYEQYF. The CDR3 DNA is TGTGCCAGCAGCCTACAGGGTGAGGCTCTCTACGAGCAGTACTTC.

V usage is TRBV5-1 and J usage is TRBJ2-2; no clear D gene. The CDR3 consists of 13 residues. Trimming took off 2 bases at V and 4 bases at J, with 6 bases between the two ends. Germline values: CDR1 SGHRS, CDR2 YFSETQ. This CDR3 is CASSFRSTGELFF. DNA of the CDR3: TGCGCCAGCAGCTTTCGTAGCACCGGGGAGCTGTTTTTT.

V is TRBV12-3 or TRBV12-4 and J is TRBJ2-5, with 13 bases matching TRBD2. Trimming cost V 6 bases and J 5 bases; bases outside gene matches: 9. The CDR3 contains 16 residues. The CDR3 sequence is CASSPGTSGRGETQYF. CDR3 nucleotide sequence: TGTGCCAGCAGCCCAGGAACTAGCGGGAGGGGGGAGACCCAGTACTTC.

Comment on this clone: An end of the junction differs from the germline gene, which may be a read error. In DNA, the CDR3 is TGTGCCAGCCGTTTCCATGTCCAGGGAGGAGTTTCACCCCTCCACTTT. As protein: CASRFHVQGGVSPLHF. The rearrangement uses TRBV27 and TRBJ1-6; tentatively, D is TRBD1 (5 bases). CDR1 is MNHEY, CDR2 SMNVEV, per germline (reference sequence). The CDR3 sequence is 16 residues long.

The chain joins TRBV9 to TRBJ1-1; perhaps TRBD1 as D (5 bases). V was cut by 0 bases and J by 10 bases, with 13 bases left in between. The CDR3 runs 13 residues. Germline V gene sequence: CDR1 SGDLS, CDR2 YYNGEE. The CDR3 DNA is TGTGCCAGCAGCGTAGAGGGCAGAGGGACAGCTTTCTTT. As protein: CASSVEGRGTAFF.

The chain is built from TRBV6-1 and TRBJ2-3; 7 bases fit TRBD1. The CDR3 consists of 14 residues. V gave up 5 bases and J gave up 5 bases; unmatched junction bases: 7. Germline V gene lookup returns CDR1 MNHNS and CDR2 SASEGT. The CDR3 region has the DNA TGTGCCAGCAGTCTAGGGGGCGCGAAAGATACGCAGTATTTT. Protein product: CASSLGGAKDTQYF.

The V and J genes are TRBV18 and TRBJ2-7; D call uncertain. Trimming took off 1 base at V and 0 bases at J, with 10 bases between the two ends. CDR1 is KGHSH and CDR2 is LQKENI in the germline V gene. The CDR3 length is 15 residues. CDR3 amino acids: CASSPLSETSYEQYF. The CDR3 nucleotides are TGTGCCAGCTCACCACTCAGCGAAACCTCCTACGAGCAGTACTTC. The entire variable domain, with the rest obtained from reference TRBV18 and TRBJ2-7, is as follows: NAGVMQNPRHLVRRRGQEARLRCSPMKGHSHVYWYRQLPEEGLKFMVYLQKENIIDESGMPKERFSAEFPKEGPSILRIQQVVRGDSAAYFCASSPLSETSYEQYFGPGTRLTVT.

By its share, this clone is medium-sized. The chain links TRBV2 to TRBJ2-3; D not certain. The CDR3 totals 12 residues. V was trimmed by 5 bases and J by 8 bases, leaving 11 bases between them. In germline, CDR1 is SNHLY, CDR2 FYNNEI. CDR3 region: CASSLDGATQYF. The CDR3 nucleotides are TGTGCCAGCAGTCTCGACGGAGCTACGCAGTATTTT.